The text below deals with one T cell receptor beta chain. Participants were placed into cohorts based on the clinical history they reported. The study counted Cohort 3 donors as recovered given two negative PCRs, clearance, or symptom resolution. In the authors' methods: Counts of nucleated cells, estimated from reference gene primer amplification, were obtained. Profiling relied on immunoSEQ multiplex PCR, and the TCRdb table lists in-frame clones only, not all of them. V and J calls and clone size are copied from that table; D and trimming were computed from the DNA. This table has about 130,000 clones, roughly 85% appearing once. The length of the CDR3 is 15 residues. Trimming took 1 base from V and 1 from J, leaving 10 bases between them. CDR1 and CDR2 (germline): LGHDT, YNNKEL (reference sequence). This sample is drawn from a study of blood T cell repertoires in COVID-19. Overall study: The United States, Italy and Spain provided the acute and convalescent COVID-19 samples.

The V gene is TRBV3-1 (or the pseudogene TRBV3-2), the J gene TRBJ2-5; D not resolved. Sequencing was done on a sample of PBMCs or T cells enriched from blood (not recorded which). The receptor was isolated from a man aged 45 to 65 who had recovered from COVID-19. This CDR3 is CASSQATVIQETQYF. CDR3 DNA: TGTGCCAGCAGCCAAGCTACAGTGATCCAAGAGACCCAGTACTTC.